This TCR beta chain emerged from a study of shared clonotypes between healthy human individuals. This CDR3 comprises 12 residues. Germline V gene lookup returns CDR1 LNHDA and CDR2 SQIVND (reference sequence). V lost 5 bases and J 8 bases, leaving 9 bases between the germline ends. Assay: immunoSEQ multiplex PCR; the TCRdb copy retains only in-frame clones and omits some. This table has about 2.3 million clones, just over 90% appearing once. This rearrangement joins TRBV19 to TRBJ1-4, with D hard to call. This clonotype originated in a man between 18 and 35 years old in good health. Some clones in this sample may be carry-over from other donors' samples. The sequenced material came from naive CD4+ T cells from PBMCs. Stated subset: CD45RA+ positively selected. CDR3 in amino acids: CASSQGGEKLFF. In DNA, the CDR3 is TGTGCCAGTAGTCAAGGTGGAGAAAAACTGTTTTTT.